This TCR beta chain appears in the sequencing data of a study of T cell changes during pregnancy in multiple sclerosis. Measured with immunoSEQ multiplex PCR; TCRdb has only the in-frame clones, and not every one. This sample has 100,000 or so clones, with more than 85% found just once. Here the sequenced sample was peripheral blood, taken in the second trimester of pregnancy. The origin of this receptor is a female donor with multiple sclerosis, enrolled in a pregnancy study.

As DNA, the CDR3 is TGTGCCAGCAGCCCAGCGTGGCAAGCCTACGAGCAGTACTTC. Residues: CASSPAWQAYEQYF. This sequence joins TRBV7-9 and TRBJ2-7; D gene unclear. Per germline, CDR1 SEHNR and CDR2 FQNEAQ (reference sequence). V lost 5 bases and J lost 2, with 13 bases in between. The CDR3 is made up of 14 amino acids.